This section outlines one T cell receptor (beta chain) sequence together with its context. The sample is drawn from a study of cytomegalovirus exposure and HLA in healthy donors. Primers included in the PCR were 60 Vbeta and 13 Jbeta primers. Assay: immunoSEQ multiplex PCR; the TCRdb copy retains only in-frame clones and omits some. The table records 85,000 to 100,000 clones, around four fifths of them present only once. The trim removed 3 bases at V and 1 base at J, leaving 4 bases unmatched. The CDR3 consists of 17 residues. Germline V CDR1 and CDR2: MRHNA, SNTAGT. The TCR comes from a man aged 30-40 years in good health and CMV-seronegative. The sample consisted of PBMCs. The V and J genes are TRBV6-4 and TRBJ2-2, with 11 bases lining up with TRBD2. This chain's CDR3 is CASSETSGGQNTGELFF. CDR3 nucleotides: TGTGCCAGCAGTGAAACTAGCGGGGGCCAGAACACCGGGGAGCTGTTTTTT.